The 6 T cell receptor beta chains reported below all come from one sample, sequenced in a study of blood T cell repertoires in COVID-19. The protocol was immunoSEQ multiplex PCR, while the TCRdb copy is restricted to in-frame clones and leaves out a portion. The sample has about 160,000 clones; 70% to 90% are singletons. Sequencing was carried out using peripheral blood. The source is a man aged 55 to 70 with COVID-19, enrolled during active disease.

This chain links TRBV14 with TRBJ2-1; 8 bases are a match to TRBD2. V was clipped by 1 base and J by 9 bases; unmatched bases: 8. There are 15 residues in the CDR3. Germline CDR1 is SGHDN and CDR2 is FVKESK. This chain's CDR3 is CASSQVPGGPGEQFF. CDR3 DNA sequence: TGTGCCAGCAGCCAAGTGCCGGGGGGGCCAGGTGAGCAGTTCTTC.

Comment on this clone: Other DNA sequences of this sample code for an identical CDR3. The chain joins TRBV12-5 to TRBJ2-7; maybe TRBD1 (6 bases). CDR3 length equals 12 residues. Trimming cost V 6 bases and J 6 bases, with 12 bases left between them. Per germline, CDR1 LGHNT and CDR2 FRNRAP. This CDR3 is CASGPDRREQYF. The CDR3 nucleotides read TGTGCTAGTGGCCCTGACAGGCGCGAGCAGTACTTC.

This chain uses TRBV11-3 with TRBJ1-2, with 7 bases that match TRBD1. The V gene's germline CDR1 is SGHNT and CDR2 YENEEA. The CDR3 sequence is 13 residues long. With 5 bases clipped from V and 5 bases from J, the junction kept 5 bases outside the gene matches. CDR3 sequence (DNA): TGTGCCAGCAGCGTCCCGGGACAGTATGGCTACACCTTC. Its translation: CASSVPGQYGYTF.

The rearrangement links TRBV4-3 to TRBJ2-3; TRBD2 aligns across 9 bases. Germline V gene lookup returns CDR1 LGHNA and CDR2 YSLEER. CDR3 length: 17 residues. The V and J ends lost 0 bases and 9 bases, in that order; junction bases with no gene match: 13. CDR3 bases: TGCGCCAGCAGCCAAGATCTAGTGGTAGCGGGAGCGGCGACGCAGTATTTT. Translating gives CASSQDLVVAGAATQYF.

V and J are TRBV7-3 and TRBJ2-1, with D possibly TRBD2 on 6 matching bases. Germline CDR1 and CDR2: SGHTA and FQGTGA. The V end lost 3 bases, the J end lost 6 bases, and 12 bases lay between the germline ends. The CDR3 is made up of 14 amino acids. CDR3 protein: CASSFGGPLNEQFF. The CDR3 DNA is TGTGCCAGCAGCTTTGGAGGGCCCCTCAATGAGCAGTTCTTC.

The rearrangement joins TRBV19 to TRBJ1-2; D may be TRBD1 (5 bases). V gave up 7 bases and J gave up 0 bases, with 18 bases separating them. This CDR3 contains 16 residues. Germline lookup yields CDR1 LNHDA and CDR2 SQIVND (reference sequence). The CDR3 is CASTVGQLGPNYGYTF. In nucleotides, the CDR3 is TGTGCCAGTACCGTGGGGCAGCTTGGGCCTAACTATGGCTACACCTTC.